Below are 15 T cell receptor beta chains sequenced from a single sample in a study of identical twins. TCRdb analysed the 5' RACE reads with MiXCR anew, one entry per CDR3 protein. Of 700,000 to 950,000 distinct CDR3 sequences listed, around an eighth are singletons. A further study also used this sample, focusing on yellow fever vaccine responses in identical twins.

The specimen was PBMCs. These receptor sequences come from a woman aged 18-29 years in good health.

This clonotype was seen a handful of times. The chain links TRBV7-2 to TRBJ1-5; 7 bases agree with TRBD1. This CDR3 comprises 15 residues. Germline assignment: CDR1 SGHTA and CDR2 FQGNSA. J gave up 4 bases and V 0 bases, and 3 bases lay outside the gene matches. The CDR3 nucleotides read TGTGCCAGCAGCTTAGCCGGGACAGCAAATCAGCCCCAGCATTTT. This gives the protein CASSLAGTANQPQHF.

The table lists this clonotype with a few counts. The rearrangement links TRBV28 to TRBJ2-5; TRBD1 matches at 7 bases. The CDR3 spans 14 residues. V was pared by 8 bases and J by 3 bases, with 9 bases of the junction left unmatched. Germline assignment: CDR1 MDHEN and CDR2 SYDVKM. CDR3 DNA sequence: TGTGCCAGCGGAAACAGACAGGGAAAAGAGACCCAGTACTTC. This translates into CASGNRQGKETQYF.

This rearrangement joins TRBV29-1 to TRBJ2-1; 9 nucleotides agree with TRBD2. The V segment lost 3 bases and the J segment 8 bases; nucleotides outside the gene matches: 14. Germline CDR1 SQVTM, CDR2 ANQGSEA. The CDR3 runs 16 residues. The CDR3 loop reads CSVEFAGGPSFDEQFF. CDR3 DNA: TGCAGCGTTGAGTTTGCGGGAGGGCCTTCTTTCGATGAGCAGTTCTTC.

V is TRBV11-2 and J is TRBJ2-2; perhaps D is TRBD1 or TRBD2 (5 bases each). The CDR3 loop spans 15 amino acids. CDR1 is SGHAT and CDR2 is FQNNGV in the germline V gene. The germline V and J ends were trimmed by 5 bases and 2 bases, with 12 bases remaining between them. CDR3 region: CASSIGTTNTGELFF. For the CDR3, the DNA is TGTGCCAGCAGCATAGGGACCACTAACACCGGGGAGCTGTTTTTT.

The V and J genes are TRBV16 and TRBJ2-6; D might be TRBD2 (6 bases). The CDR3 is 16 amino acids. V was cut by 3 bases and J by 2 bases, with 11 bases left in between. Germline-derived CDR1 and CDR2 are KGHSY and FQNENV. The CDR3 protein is CASSHRREAGANVLTF. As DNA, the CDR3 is TGTGCCAGCAGCCACCGCAGGGAGGCTGGGGCCAACGTCCTGACTTTC. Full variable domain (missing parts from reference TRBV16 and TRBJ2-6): GEEVAQTPKHLVRGEGQKAKLYCAPIKGHSYVFWYQQVLKNEFKFLISFQNENVFDETGMPKERFSAKCLPNSPCSLEIQATKLEDSAVYFCASSHRREAGANVLTFGAGSRLTVL.

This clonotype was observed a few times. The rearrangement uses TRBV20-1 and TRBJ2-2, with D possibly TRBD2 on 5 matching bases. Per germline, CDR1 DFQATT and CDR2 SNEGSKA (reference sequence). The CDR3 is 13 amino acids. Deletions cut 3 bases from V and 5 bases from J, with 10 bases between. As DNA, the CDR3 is TGCAGTGCTAGGGACTTCCTTACCGGGGAGCTGTTTTTT. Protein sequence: CSARDFLTGELFF.

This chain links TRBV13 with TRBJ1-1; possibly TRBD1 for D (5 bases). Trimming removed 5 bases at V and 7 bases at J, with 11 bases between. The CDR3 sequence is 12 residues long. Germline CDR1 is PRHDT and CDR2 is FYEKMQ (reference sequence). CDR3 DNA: TGTGCCAGCAGCGGAGGCCAGGGTGAAGCTTTCTTT. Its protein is CASSGGQGEAFF.

The CDR3, as DNA: TGTGCCAGCAGTCGTAGCGGGGGGGGGACAGATACGCAGTATTTT. It is translated as CASSRSGGGTDTQYF. This chain uses TRBV6-1 with TRBJ2-3; 11 bases are shared with TRBD2. In germline, CDR1 is MNHNS, CDR2 SASEGT. The CDR3 covers 15 residues. V was clipped by 5 bases and J by 3 bases; unmatched bases: 4.

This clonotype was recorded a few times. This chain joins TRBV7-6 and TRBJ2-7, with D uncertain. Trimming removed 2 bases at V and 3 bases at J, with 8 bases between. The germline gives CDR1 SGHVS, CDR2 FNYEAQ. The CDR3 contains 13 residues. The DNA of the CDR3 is TGTGCCAGCAGCTTAACAACAAGCTACGAGCAGTACGTC. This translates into CASSLTTSYEQYV.

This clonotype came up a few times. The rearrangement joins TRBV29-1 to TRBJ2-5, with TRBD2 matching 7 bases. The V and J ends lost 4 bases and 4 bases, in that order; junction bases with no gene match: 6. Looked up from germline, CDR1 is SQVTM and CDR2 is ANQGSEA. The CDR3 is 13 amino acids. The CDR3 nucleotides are TGCAGCGTTGTTGCCTGGGGGGGAGAGACCCAGTACTTC. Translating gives CSVVAWGGETQYF.

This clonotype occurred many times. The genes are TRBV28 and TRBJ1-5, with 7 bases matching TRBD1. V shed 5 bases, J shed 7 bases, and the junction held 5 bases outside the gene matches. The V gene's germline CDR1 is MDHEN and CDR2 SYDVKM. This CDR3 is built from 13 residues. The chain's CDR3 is CASSGDRVQPQHF. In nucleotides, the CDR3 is TGTGCCAGCAGTGGCGACAGGGTACAGCCCCAGCATTTT. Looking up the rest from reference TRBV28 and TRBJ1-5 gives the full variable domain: DVKVTQSSRYLVKRTGEKVFLECVQDMDHENMFWYRQDPGLGLRLIYFSYDVKMKEKGDIPEGYSVSREKKERFSLILESASTNQTSMYLCASSGDRVQPQHFGDGTRLSIL.

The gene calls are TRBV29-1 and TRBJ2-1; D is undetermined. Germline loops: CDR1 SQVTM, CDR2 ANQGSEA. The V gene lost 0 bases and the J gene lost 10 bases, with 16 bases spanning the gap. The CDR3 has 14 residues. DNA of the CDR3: TGCAGCGTTGAAGAAAAATTAATACCTTACGAGCAGTTCTTC. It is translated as CSVEEKLIPYEQFF.

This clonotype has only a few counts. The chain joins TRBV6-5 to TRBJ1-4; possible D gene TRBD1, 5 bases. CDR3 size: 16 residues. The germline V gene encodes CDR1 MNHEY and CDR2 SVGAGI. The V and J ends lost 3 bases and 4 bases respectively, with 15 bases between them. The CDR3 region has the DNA TGTGCCAGCAGTTATTTTTGGGGCTCCCTTAATGAAAAACTGTTTTTT. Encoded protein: CASSYFWGSLNEKLFF.

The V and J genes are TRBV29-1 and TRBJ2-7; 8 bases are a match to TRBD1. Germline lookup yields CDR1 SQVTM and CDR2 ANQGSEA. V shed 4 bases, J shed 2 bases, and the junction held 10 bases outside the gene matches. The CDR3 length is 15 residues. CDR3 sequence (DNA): TGCAGCGTTGTCCCAAAGGGGACAGGAGCCTACGAGCAGTACTTC. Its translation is CSVVPKGTGAYEQYF.

CDR3 sequence reads: CASRTGQGGEKLFF. The CDR3 DNA follows: TGTGCCAGCAGAACCGGACAGGGTGGAGAAAAACTGTTTTTT. This chain connects TRBV6-1 to TRBJ1-4; the match to TRBD1 covers 8 bases. CDR1 and CDR2 from the germline V gene are MNHNS and SASEGT. This CDR3 spans 14 amino acids. After removal of 6 bases from V and 8 bases from J, the junction contained 8 bases not matched to a gene.